This TCR beta chain was sequenced in a study of STAT5B mutations in CD4+ large granular lymphocyte leukemia. In this sample, this clone turned up a few times. Assay: immunoSEQ multiplex PCR; the TCRdb copy retains only in-frame clones and omits some. The repertoire includes about 38,000 clones, about 82% of them detected once, and around 1.2% sits in the top ten. This receptor was obtained from a human donor in good health. The source material was CD4+ T cells from blood buffy coats.

CDR3 amino acids: CASTTGTIYGNTIYF. As DNA, the CDR3 is TGTGCCTCAACAACGGGGACGATCTACGGAAACACCATATATTTT. V usage is TRBV19 and J usage is TRBJ1-3; tentative D call: TRBD1 (5 bases). Germline V gene sequence: CDR1 LNHDA, CDR2 SQIVND (reference sequence). This CDR3 is 15 amino acids long. V dropped 11 bases and J dropped 4 bases, with 21 bases sitting between them.